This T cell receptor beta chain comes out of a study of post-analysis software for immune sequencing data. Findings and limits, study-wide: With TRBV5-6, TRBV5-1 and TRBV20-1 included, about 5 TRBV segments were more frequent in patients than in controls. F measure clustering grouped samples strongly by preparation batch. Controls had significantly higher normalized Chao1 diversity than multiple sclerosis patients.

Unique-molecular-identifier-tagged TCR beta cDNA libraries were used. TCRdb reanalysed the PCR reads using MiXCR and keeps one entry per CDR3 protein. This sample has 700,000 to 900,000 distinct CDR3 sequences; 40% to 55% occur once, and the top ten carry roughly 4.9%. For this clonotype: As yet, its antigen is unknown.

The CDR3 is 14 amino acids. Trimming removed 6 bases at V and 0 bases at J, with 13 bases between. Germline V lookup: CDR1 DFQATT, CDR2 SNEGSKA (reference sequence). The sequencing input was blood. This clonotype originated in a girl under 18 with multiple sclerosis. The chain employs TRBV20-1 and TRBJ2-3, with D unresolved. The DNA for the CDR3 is TGCAGTGCGGAGAAGGGCAGGAGCACAGATACGCAGTATTTT. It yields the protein CSAEKGRSTDTQYF.